The next 21 T cell receptor beta chains were all read from a single sample in a study of neurological immune-mediated disorders. TCRdb analysed the 5' RACE reads with MiXCR anew, one entry per CDR3 protein. The sample holds 15,000 to 20,000 distinct CDR3 sequences, about a fifth seen once. Sample: PBMCs. The source of these receptors is a man in his fifties in good health.

This clonotype was recorded many times. The chain links TRBV20-1 to TRBJ1-5; 8 bases fit TRBD1. Germline CDR1 DFQATT, CDR2 SNEGSKA (reference sequence). Trimming removed 3 bases from V and 4 bases from J; junction bases left unmatched: 8. This CDR3 is built from 15 residues. CDR3 bases: TGCAGTGCTAGTGATGGGGACAGGAGTAATCAGCCCCAGCATTTT. Protein product: CSASDGDRSNQPQHF.

At least ten counts were recorded for this clonotype. The chain joins TRBV18 to TRBJ1-2, with D hard to call. Per the germline V gene, CDR1 is KGHSH and CDR2 is LQKENI. CDR3 size: 13 residues. Trimming stripped 6 bases from V and 2 bases from J, with 10 bases between. CDR3 sequence reads: CASSGRTNYGYTF. The DNA for the CDR3 is TGTGCCAGCTCCGGGAGAACGAACTATGGCTACACCTTC.

This clonotype came up many times. The chain uses TRBV5-1 and TRBJ2-1; TRBD1 agrees at 12 bases. CDR1 is SGHRS and CDR2 is YFSETQ in the germline V gene. This CDR3 is built from 15 residues. The ends lost 6 bases at V and 5 bases at J; junction bases unmatched: 6. The CDR3 reads CASNNRDRGHNEQFF. CDR3 coding DNA: TGCGCCAGCAACAACCGGGACAGGGGGCACAATGAGCAGTTCTTC.

In this sample, this clonotype turned up many times. The V and J genes are TRBV24-1 and TRBJ2-1; D is undetermined. The germline V gene has CDR1 KGHDR and CDR2 SFDVKD. The CDR3 consists of 13 residues. The ends were cut back, 3 bases at V and 5 bases at J, with 7 bases in the middle. The CDR3 sequence: CATSDLLNNEQFF. The CDR3 coding sequence is TGTGCCACCAGTGATCTCCTAAACAATGAGCAGTTCTTC.

A few counts support this clonotype. This chain connects TRBV21-1 to TRBJ1-2; the table's D call, TRBD1, was not checked against the DNA. TRBV21-1 is classified as a pseudogene. This CDR3 has 15 amino acids. The CDR3 nucleotides read TGTGCCAGCAGCAAAGCGCAGGGGCCTAACTATGGCTACACCTTC. Amino acid sequence: CASSKAQGPNYGYTF.

This clonotype occurred many times. This rearrangement joins TRBV24-1 to TRBJ2-2; D might be TRBD1 (5 bases). Germline CDR1 reads KGHDR; CDR2 reads SFDVKD. The CDR3 runs 15 residues. The V and J ends lost 1 base and 5 bases respectively, with 10 bases between them. CDR3 nucleotides: TGTGCCACCAGTGATTTCCAGGGTCGAACCGGGGAGCTGTTTTTT. It specifies CATSDFQGRTGELFF.

This clonotype was counted many times. This sequence joins TRBV20-1 and TRBJ1-5; perhaps TRBD1 as D (5 bases). Looked up from germline, CDR1 is DFQATT and CDR2 is SNEGSKA (reference sequence). V lost 6 bases and J 7 bases, leaving 19 bases between the germline ends. This CDR3 is built from 14 residues. For the CDR3, the DNA is TGCAGTGCCCTGTGGATGGGGAGGGACCAGCCCCAGCATTTT. Translating gives CSALWMGRDQPQHF.

This clonotype was recorded at least ten times. The chain is built from TRBV3-1 and TRBJ2-4; D possibly corresponds to TRBD2 (5 bases). The CDR3 has 13 amino acids. The germline V gene encodes CDR1 LGHDT and CDR2 YNNKEL (reference sequence). Deletions cut 4 bases from V and 11 bases from J, with 15 bases between. CDR3 loop: CASSPPRGQVQYF. Here the CDR3 DNA reads TGTGCCAGCAGCCCGCCACGGGGTCAGGTTCAGTACTTC. Full variable domain (missing parts from reference TRBV3-1 and TRBJ2-4): DTAVSQTPKYLVTQMGNDKSIKCEQNLGHDTMYWYKQDSKKFLKIMFSYNNKELIINETVPNRFSPKSPDKAHLNLHINSLELGDSAVYFCASSPPRGQVQYFGAGTRLSVL.

The chain combines TRBV24-1 with TRBJ2-1; 7 bases map to TRBD2. The junction had 4 bases not matched to a gene; V was cut back by 3 bases and J by 0 bases. Germline assignment: CDR1 KGHDR and CDR2 SFDVKD. The CDR3 is 16 amino acids. CDR3 bases: TGTGCCACCAGTGATCCTAGCGGATCCTCCTACAATGAGCAGTTCTTC. This codes for CATSDPSGSSYNEQFF.

This clonotype showed up many times. The V and J genes are TRBV11-2 and TRBJ2-7; TRBD2 matches at 8 bases. Trimming removed 2 bases from V and 1 base from J; junction bases left unmatched: 1. The germline V gene encodes CDR1 SGHAT and CDR2 FQNNGV. CDR3 length: 14 amino acids. For the CDR3, the DNA is TGTGCCAGCAGCTTACCTAGCGGGTCCTACGAGCAGTACTTC. This translates into CASSLPSGSYEQYF.

This clonotype occurred many times. V gene TRBV20-1 combines with J gene TRBJ2-3; D is possibly TRBD2 (5 bases). CDR1 is DFQATT, CDR2 SNEGSKA, per germline (reference sequence). The CDR3 length is 15 residues. Trimming removed 3 bases from V and 0 bases from J, with 13 bases in between. CDR3 protein: CSARGSSASTDTQYF. CDR3 sequence (DNA): TGCAGTGCTAGGGGAAGTAGCGCTAGCACAGATACGCAGTATTTT.

Within the sample, this clonotype is medium-sized (0.01 to 0.1%). The chain is built from TRBV4-2 and TRBJ2-3; 10 bases match TRBD2. CDR3 length: 16 residues. The V gene's germline CDR1 is LGHNA and CDR2 YNFKEQ. Losses at the gene ends were 4 bases for V and 1 base for J; bases not matched to a gene: 5. The CDR3 DNA is TGTGCCAGCAGCCTGACTAGCGGGTGGGGCACAGATACGCAGTATTTT. It translates to CASSLTSGWGTDTQYF.

Many counts were recorded for this clonotype. The CDR3: CASSQGSSTGYF. As DNA, the CDR3 is TGTGCCAGCAGCCAGGGGTCCTCAACCGGGTATTTT. The chain carries TRBV7-9 and TRBJ2-3; D perhaps matches TRBD1 (6 bases). V lost 5 bases and J 14 bases, leaving 17 bases between the germline ends. The length of the CDR3 is 12 residues. In germline, CDR1 is SEHNR, CDR2 FQNEAQ (reference sequence).

This clonotype was found many times. This chain joins TRBV10-3 and TRBJ1-2; D may be TRBD1 (5 bases). With 2 bases removed from V and 6 bases from J, the gap between germline ends came to 10 bases. The CDR3 has 13 residues. Germline CDR1 and CDR2: ENHRY and SYGVKD. The CDR3 coding sequence is TGTGCCATCAGTGAGGGGCAGGGTCATGGCTACACCTTC. Its protein product is CAISEGQGHGYTF.

This clonotype appeared a few times. The chain joins TRBV30 to TRBJ1-2; a possible D gene is TRBD1 (5 bases). This CDR3 comprises 13 residues. The V gene's germline CDR1 is GTSNPN and CDR2 SVGIG (reference sequence). V lost 5 bases, J lost 8 bases, and 18 bases lay in between. The CDR3: CAWATPGTKGYTF. CDR3 DNA: TGTGCCTGGGCCACCCCGGGGACGAAAGGCTACACCTTC.

This clonotype came up many times. V and J are TRBV3-1 and TRBJ2-7; TRBD2 is a possible D gene (6 bases). V was trimmed by 2 bases and J by 4 bases, leaving 24 bases between them. The CDR3 is 18 residues long. The germline V gene encodes CDR1 LGHDT and CDR2 YNNKEL (reference sequence). CDR3: CASSQSSTRASANYEQYF. CDR3 bases: TGTGCCAGCAGCCAAAGTTCGACCCGAGCTAGCGCAAATTACGAGCAGTACTTC.

This clonotype was recorded a few times. The chain is built from TRBV13 and TRBJ2-7, with TRBD1 as a possible D gene (6 bases). The CDR3 consists of 17 residues. The germline V and J ends were trimmed by 0 bases and 5 bases, with 20 bases remaining between them. CDR1 PRHDT and CDR2 FYEKMQ come from the germline V gene (reference sequence). The DNA of the CDR3 is TGTGCCAGCAGCTTAGGTGTGATTTACAGGGCCGGTGACGAGCAGTACTTC. It specifies CASSLGVIYRAGDEQYF.

This clonotype came up many times. The rearrangement links TRBV27 to TRBJ2-7; weak D call: TRBD2 (6 bases). The V end lost 3 bases, the J end lost 7 bases, and 22 bases lay between the germline ends. CDR1 is MNHEY, CDR2 SMNVEV, per germline (reference sequence). This CDR3 comprises 16 residues. The CDR3 DNA reads TGTGCCAGCAGTTTTCGGGGCTACTCGGGAGAGGTTGAGCAGTACTTC. This encodes CASSFRGYSGEVEQYF.

This clonotype was seen many times. The rearrangement links TRBV7-2 to TRBJ2-5, with 8 nucleotides matching TRBD2. The CDR3 extends over 15 amino acids. Looked up from germline, CDR1 is SGHTA and CDR2 is FQGNSA. V lost 5 bases and J lost 4; bases outside the gene matches: 9. The CDR3, as DNA: TGTGCCAGCAGCCAAGGTAGCGGGGCCGGAGAGACCCAGTACTTC. It yields the protein CASSQGSGAGETQYF.

This clonotype was observed many times. The chain carries TRBV20-1 and TRBJ2-5, with D possibly being TRBD1 (5 bases). With 6 bases removed from V and 2 bases from J, the gap between germline ends came to 13 bases. This CDR3 comprises 13 residues. The germline gives CDR1 DFQATT, CDR2 SNEGSKA (reference sequence). CDR3 coding DNA: TGCAGTGCAGCCCCCCAGGGTCAAGAGACCCAGTACTTC. Encoded protein: CSAAPQGQETQYF.

The chain recombines TRBV12-3 or TRBV12-4 with TRBJ2-7, with D unresolved. V gave up 6 bases and J gave up 6 bases, with 12 bases separating them. The CDR3 totals 12 residues. CDR3 amino acids: CASRENTAEQYF. CDR3 sequence (DNA): TGTGCCAGCAGAGAGAATACGGCCGAGCAGTACTTC.